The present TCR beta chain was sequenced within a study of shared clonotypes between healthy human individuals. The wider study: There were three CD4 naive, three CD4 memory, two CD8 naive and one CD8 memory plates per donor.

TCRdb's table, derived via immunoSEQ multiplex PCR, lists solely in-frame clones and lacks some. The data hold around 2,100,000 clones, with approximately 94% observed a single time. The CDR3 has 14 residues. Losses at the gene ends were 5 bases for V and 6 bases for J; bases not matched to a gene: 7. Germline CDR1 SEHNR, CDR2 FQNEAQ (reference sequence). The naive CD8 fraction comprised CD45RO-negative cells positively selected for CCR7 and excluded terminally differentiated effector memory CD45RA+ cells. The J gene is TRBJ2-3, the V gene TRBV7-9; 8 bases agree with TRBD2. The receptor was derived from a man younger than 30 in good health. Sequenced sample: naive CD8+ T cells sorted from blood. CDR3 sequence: CASSPRLAMDTQYF. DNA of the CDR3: TGTGCCAGCAGCCCGCGACTAGCGATGGATACGCAGTATTTT.